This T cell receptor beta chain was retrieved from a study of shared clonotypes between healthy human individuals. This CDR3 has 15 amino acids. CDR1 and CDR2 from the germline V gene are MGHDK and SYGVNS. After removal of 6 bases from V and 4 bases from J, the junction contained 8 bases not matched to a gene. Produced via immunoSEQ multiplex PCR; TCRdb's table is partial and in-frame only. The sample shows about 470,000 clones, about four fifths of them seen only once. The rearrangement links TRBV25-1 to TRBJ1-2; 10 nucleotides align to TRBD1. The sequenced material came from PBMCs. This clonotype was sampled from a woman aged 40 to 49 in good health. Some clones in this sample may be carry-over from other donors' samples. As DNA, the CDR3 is TGTGCCAGCAGCCGGGACAGGGGCGATGTCTATGGCTACACCTTC. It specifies CASSRDRGDVYGYTF.